These 28 T cell receptor beta chains originate from one sample sequenced in a study of T and B cells in COVID-19 patients. From blood, about 240-550 ng of genomic DNA served as TRB template. BIOMED2 TRB-A/B primer pools were used in multiplex TRB PCR. A single record per CDR3 protein comes from TCRdb applying MiXCR to the multiplex PCR reads. The sample includes 24,000 or so distinct CDR3 sequences, roughly 33% of them seen just once. What was sequenced was blood. All receptors derive from a human donor who had recovered from COVID-19.

The V gene is TRBV19, the J gene TRBJ2-6; the D is unclear. CDR3 length equals 17 residues. Per the germline V gene, CDR1 is LNHDA and CDR2 is SQIVND (reference sequence). CDR3 region: CVSTGPPLPSGANVLTF. DNA for the CDR3: TGTGTTAGTACCGGCCCCCCCCTGCCCTCTGGGGCCAACGTCCTGACTTTC. The full variable domain, rest sourced from reference TRBV19 and TRBJ2-6, is DGGITQSPKYLFRKEGQNVTLSCEQNLNHDAMYWYRQDPGQGLRLIYYSQIVNDFQKGDIAEGYSVSREKKESFPLTVTSAQKNPTAFYLCVSTGPPLPSGANVLTFGAGSRLTVL.

This chain connects TRBV18 to TRBJ1-1; D might be TRBD1 (5 bases). Germline values: CDR1 KGHSH, CDR2 LQKENI. Trimming shortened V by 2 bases and J by 3 bases, and 10 bases separated the two germline ends. This CDR3 is 14 amino acids long. The CDR3 region is CASSPDGDHTEAFF. Here the CDR3 DNA reads TGTGCCAGCTCACCAGACGGGGACCACACTGAAGCTTTCTTT.

The genes are TRBV13 and TRBJ2-3; 10 positions agree with TRBD1. The CDR3 has 17 residues. V trimming: 5 bases; J trimming: 4 bases; junction bases outside the gene matches: 12. Germline loops: CDR1 PRHDT, CDR2 FYEKMQ (reference sequence). CDR3 coding DNA: TGTGCCAGCAGCGCAAGATCCGGGACAGGGGCACCAGATACGCAGTATTTT. Amino acids: CASSARSGTGAPDTQYF. Looking up the rest from reference TRBV13 and TRBJ2-3 gives the full variable domain: AAGVIQSPRHLIKEKRETATLKCYPIPRHDTVYWYQQGPGQDPQFLISFYEKMQSDKGSIPDRFSAQQFSDYHSELNMSSLELGDSALYFCASSARSGTGAPDTQYFGPGTRLTVL.

The rearrangement joins TRBV12-3 or TRBV12-4 to TRBJ1-4; 7 bases line up with TRBD1. The CDR3 has 17 residues. V lost 6 bases, J lost 6 bases, and 16 bases stayed unmatched. CDR3 coding DNA: TGTGCCAGCAGCGTGCCACAGGGGTTCGGGGGTTATGAAAAACTGTTTTTT. Translated, it gives CASSVPQGFGGYEKLFF.

The chain combines TRBV24-1 with TRBJ2-1; a possible D gene is TRBD1 (6 bases). The CDR3 has 16 amino acids. V was clipped by 4 bases and J by 3 bases, with 15 bases between them. Germline V lookup: CDR1 KGHDR, CDR2 SFDVKD. CDR3 amino acids: CATSESQGILYNEQFF. Written as DNA, the CDR3 is TGTGCCACCAGTGAATCACAGGGAATCCTCTACAATGAGCAGTTCTTC.

This clonotype was seen a few times. The chain uses TRBV12-3 or TRBV12-4 and TRBJ2-7, with 10 bases identical to TRBD1. V shed 6 bases and J 7 bases; nucleotides not matched to a gene: 6. This CDR3 has 13 residues. CDR3 DNA sequence: TGTGCCAGCAGAGACAGGGGGCGGTGGGAGCAGTACTTC. This gives the protein CASRDRGRWEQYF.

V is TRBV20-1 and J is TRBJ2-1; 8 bases line up with TRBD1. The germline gives CDR1 DFQATT, CDR2 SNEGSKA (reference sequence). This CDR3 spans 14 amino acids. With V trimmed by 6 bases and J by 9 bases, 13 bases remained unmatched. CDR3 residues: CSALRGQVGGEQFF. For the CDR3, the DNA is TGCAGTGCGTTACGGGGACAGGTGGGTGGTGAGCAGTTCTTC.

This clonotype was found many times. The chain has TRBV18 and TRBJ2-7; the D gene is possibly TRBD2 (6 bases). The CDR3 extends over 13 amino acids. The V end was cut by 2 bases, the J end by 7 bases, with 12 bases between. Germline CDR1 KGHSH, CDR2 LQKENI. The CDR3 DNA reads as TGTGCCAGCTCACCAAGCGGGCGTCGTGAGCAGTACTTC. Residues: CASSPSGRREQYF.

This chain connects TRBV20-1 to TRBJ2-2, with a weak D call TRBD1 (5 bases). The CDR3 length is 14 residues. Germline CDR1 reads DFQATT; CDR2 reads SNEGSKA (reference sequence). Trimming shortened V by 0 bases and J by 3 bases, and 8 bases separated the two germline ends. The CDR3 bases are TGCAGTGCTAGAGATTCAGGGTACACCGGGGAGCTGTTTTTT. Translating it yields CSARDSGYTGELFF.

This clonotype has ten or more counts. The V call is TRBV19, the J call TRBJ2-1; TRBD2 aligns across 13 bases. Germline V lookup: CDR1 LNHDA, CDR2 SQIVND (reference sequence). This CDR3 contains 16 residues. The trim removed 4 bases at V and 7 bases at J, leaving 7 bases unmatched. The CDR3 sequence is CASSTTSGRASNEQFF. In nucleotides, the CDR3 is TGTGCCAGTAGTACAACTAGCGGGAGGGCCAGTAATGAGCAGTTCTTC.

J is TRBJ1-4 and V is TRBV5-5, with TRBD1 matching 11 bases. Germline CDR1 and CDR2: SGHKS and YYEKEE (reference sequence). There are 18 residues in the CDR3. J lost 0 bases, V lost 0 bases, and 4 bases had no gene match. The CDR3 nucleotides read TGTGCCAGCAGCTTGGGTAGGGGACAGGGGGCAACTAATGAAAAACTGTTTTTT. Translating gives CASSLGRGQGATNEKLFF.

This clonotype qualifies as medium-sized. The DNA for the CDR3 is TGTGCCAGTAGTAAAATTAGCGGGAGCGACACCGGGGAGCTGTTTTTT. As protein: CASSKISGSDTGELFF. V is TRBV19 and J is TRBJ2-2; 9 bases match TRBD2. After removal of 4 bases from V and 3 bases from J, the junction contained 6 bases not matched to a gene. The CDR3 extends over 16 amino acids. In germline, CDR1 is LNHDA, CDR2 SQIVND (reference sequence).

The chain joins TRBV6-1 to TRBJ1-5, with 8 bases lining up with TRBD1. This CDR3 region has 16 residues. V was clipped by 1 base and J by 3 bases; unmatched bases: 5. Per germline, CDR1 MNHNS and CDR2 SASEGT. The CDR3 loop reads CASSEGAGGYNQPQHF. The CDR3 DNA follows: TGTGCCAGCAGTGAAGGGGCAGGGGGCTACAATCAGCCCCAGCATTTT.

The gene calls are TRBV27 and TRBJ2-7; maybe TRBD2 (6 bases). The CDR3 totals 13 residues. V was trimmed by 4 bases and J by 3 bases, leaving 10 bases between them. Looked up from germline, CDR1 is MNHEY and CDR2 is SMNVEV (reference sequence). The CDR3 bases are TGTGCCAGCAGTTACGGGAGTAACTACGAGCAGTACTTC. Protein: CASSYGSNYEQYF.

This clonotype rates as medium-sized. The J gene is TRBJ2-2, the V gene TRBV19; TRBD2 aligns across 9 bases. CDR3 length: 19 amino acids. Trimming removed 6 bases from V and 5 bases from J; junction bases left unmatched: 19. Per germline, CDR1 LNHDA and CDR2 SQIVND (reference sequence). CDR3: CASRRRRTSVGPSTGELFF. CDR3 nucleotide sequence: TGTGCCAGTAGGCGCCGGAGGACTAGCGTTGGGCCGAGTACCGGGGAGCTGTTTTTT.

A few counts support this clonotype. This chain connects TRBV5-5 to TRBJ2-3, with TRBD2 matching 10 bases. CDR3 length: 16 residues. Germline V CDR1 and CDR2: SGHKS, YYEKEE (reference sequence). Germline trimming cut 3 bases from V and 3 bases from J; bases unmatched to any gene: 7. The CDR3 bases are TGTGCCAGCAGCTACCGACCGGGACTAGCGACAGATACGCAGTATTTT. Translation: CASSYRPGLATDTQYF.

As regards this clonotype: At one end the junction does not follow the germline gene, possibly because of a read error. The chain uses TRBV5-4 and TRBJ2-5, with a possible D match to TRBD2 (7 bases). The CDR3 has 15 amino acids. Germline V CDR1 and CDR2: SGHNT, YYREEE (reference sequence). CDR3 residues: CASIPGGGGQETQYF. The DNA of the CDR3 is TGCGCCAGCATCCCGGGGGGCGGGGGACAAGAGACCCAGTACTTC. Drawing the rest from reference TRBV5-4 and TRBJ2-5, the complete variable domain is ETGVTQSPTHLIKTRGQQVTLRCSSQSGHNTVSWYQQALGQGPQFIFQYYREEENGRGNFPPRFSGLQFPNYSSELNVNALELDDSALYLCASIPGGGGQETQYFGPGTRLLVL.

This clonotype was detected only a few times. V usage is TRBV19 and J usage is TRBJ2-7, with TRBD1 matching 7 bases. The CDR3 runs to 14 residues. Germline CDR1 is LNHDA and CDR2 is SQIVND (reference sequence). Trimming at V came to 4 bases and at J to 3 bases, leaving 6 bases not matched to a gene. This chain's CDR3 is CASSTGGNYYEQYF. The DNA of the CDR3 is TGTGCCAGTAGTACAGGGGGAAATTACTACGAGCAGTACTTC.

The J gene is TRBJ2-1, the V gene TRBV6-2 or TRBV6-3, with 7 bases aligning to TRBD1. The ends lost 4 bases at V and 4 bases at J; junction bases unmatched: 7. Germline V gives CDR1 MNHEY, CDR2 SVGEGT. The CDR3 sequence is 15 residues long. CDR3 residues: CASSFYGTAYNEQFF. CDR3 DNA: TGTGCCAGCAGTTTCTACGGGACAGCATACAATGAGCAGTTCTTC.

This clonotype is labeled medium-sized (0.01 to 0.1%). The chain links TRBV19 to TRBJ2-6; TRBD1 agrees at 9 bases. V dropped 5 bases and J dropped 0; count of bases not matched to a gene: 5. Per the germline V gene, CDR1 is LNHDA and CDR2 is SQIVND (reference sequence). CDR3 length equals 17 residues. The CDR3 DNA reads TGTGCCAGTAGTCCCTTGACAGGGGGCTCTGGGGCCAACGTCCTGACTTTC. Protein: CASSPLTGGSGANVLTF.

The sample holds a few counts of this clonotype. The chain recombines TRBV27 with TRBJ2-7; D perhaps matches TRBD2 (5 bases). Trimming took off 4 bases at V and 3 bases at J, with 19 bases between the two ends. Looked up from germline, CDR1 is MNHEY and CDR2 is SMNVEV (reference sequence). This CDR3 comprises 16 residues. The CDR3 region has the DNA TGTGCCAGCAGTTCCCCTAGAGGAGGTGGGCACTACGAGCAGTACTTC. This sequence encodes CASSSPRGGGHYEQYF.

The chain uses TRBV6-5 and TRBJ2-3, with TRBD1 as a possible D gene (6 bases). Between the trimmed V and J ends, which lost 5 bases and 4 bases, there was a span of 16 bases. This CDR3 is 15 amino acids long. The germline CDR1 and CDR2 sequences are MNHEY and SVGAGI. The CDR3 DNA is TGTGCCAGCAGTGAACAACAGGGATCCCCAGATACGCAGTATTTT. Protein: CASSEQQGSPDTQYF.

This clonotype occurred a few times. J is TRBJ1-6 and V is TRBV15; the D is unclear. Germline V gene lookup returns CDR1 LNHNV and CDR2 YYDKDF (reference sequence). Between the trimmed V and J ends, which lost 1 base and 6 bases, there was a span of 4 bases. CDR3 length equals 13 residues. Here the CDR3 reads CATSRAINSPLHF. CDR3 nucleotide sequence: TGTGCCACCAGCAGAGCTATTAATTCACCCCTCCACTTT.

Only a few counts were recorded for this clonotype. The V gene is TRBV18, the J gene TRBJ1-2, with D possibly being TRBD1 (5 bases). Germline-derived CDR1 and CDR2 are KGHSH and LQKENI. The ends were cut back, 6 bases at V and 8 bases at J, with 19 bases in the middle. CDR3 length equals 14 residues. CDR3 nucleotides: TGTGCCAGCTCGACCAGCGGGGACCCACGGGGCTACACCTTC. Translating gives CASSTSGDPRGYTF.

This clonotype has more than one count but fewer than ten. V and J are TRBV7-2 and TRBJ2-1; D uncertain. Trimming cost V 5 bases and J 0 bases, with 2 bases left between them. The length of the CDR3 is 12 residues. Germline V gene lookup returns CDR1 SGHTA and CDR2 FQGNSA. The CDR3 reads CASSLSYNEQFF. CDR3 bases: TGTGCCAGCAGCCTCTCCTACAATGAGCAGTTCTTC.

The chain recombines TRBV7-2 with TRBJ2-7, with 12 bases fitting TRBD2. CDR1 and CDR2 (germline): SGHTA, FQGNSA. Trimming cost V 4 bases and J 1 base; bases outside gene matches: 8. This CDR3 is built from 17 residues. CDR3 DNA: TGTGCCAGCAGCTCTCTCGGGACTAGCGGGCCGTCCTACGAGCAGTACTTC. Its translation: CASSSLGTSGPSYEQYF. Together with reference TRBV7-2 and TRBJ2-7, the CDR3 gives the full variable domain: GAGVSQSPSNKVTEKGKDVELRCDPISGHTALYWYRQSLGQGLEFLIYFQGNSAPDKSGLPSDRFSAERTGGSVSTLTIQRTQQEDSAVYLCASSSLGTSGPSYEQYFGPGTRLTVT.

CDR3 in amino acids: CAISPGGRVDYGYTF. In nucleotides, the CDR3 is TGTGCCATCAGTCCGGGGGGGAGGGTCGACTATGGCTACACCTTC. The rearrangement uses TRBV10-3 and TRBJ1-2; possible D gene TRBD1, 5 bases. CDR1 is ENHRY, CDR2 SYGVKD, per germline. V gave up 5 bases and J gave up 3 bases, with 16 bases separating them. The CDR3 is made up of 15 amino acids.

The chain combines TRBV12-3 or TRBV12-4 with TRBJ2-3; D perhaps matches TRBD1 (6 bases). The CDR3 runs 15 residues. Trimming left V 1 base short and J 10 bases short, with 18 bases between. The CDR3 DNA sequence: TGTGCCAGCAGTTTAGGGCAGGGGCCCTCTAGAGCGCAGTATTTT. Translation gives CASSLGQGPSRAQYF.